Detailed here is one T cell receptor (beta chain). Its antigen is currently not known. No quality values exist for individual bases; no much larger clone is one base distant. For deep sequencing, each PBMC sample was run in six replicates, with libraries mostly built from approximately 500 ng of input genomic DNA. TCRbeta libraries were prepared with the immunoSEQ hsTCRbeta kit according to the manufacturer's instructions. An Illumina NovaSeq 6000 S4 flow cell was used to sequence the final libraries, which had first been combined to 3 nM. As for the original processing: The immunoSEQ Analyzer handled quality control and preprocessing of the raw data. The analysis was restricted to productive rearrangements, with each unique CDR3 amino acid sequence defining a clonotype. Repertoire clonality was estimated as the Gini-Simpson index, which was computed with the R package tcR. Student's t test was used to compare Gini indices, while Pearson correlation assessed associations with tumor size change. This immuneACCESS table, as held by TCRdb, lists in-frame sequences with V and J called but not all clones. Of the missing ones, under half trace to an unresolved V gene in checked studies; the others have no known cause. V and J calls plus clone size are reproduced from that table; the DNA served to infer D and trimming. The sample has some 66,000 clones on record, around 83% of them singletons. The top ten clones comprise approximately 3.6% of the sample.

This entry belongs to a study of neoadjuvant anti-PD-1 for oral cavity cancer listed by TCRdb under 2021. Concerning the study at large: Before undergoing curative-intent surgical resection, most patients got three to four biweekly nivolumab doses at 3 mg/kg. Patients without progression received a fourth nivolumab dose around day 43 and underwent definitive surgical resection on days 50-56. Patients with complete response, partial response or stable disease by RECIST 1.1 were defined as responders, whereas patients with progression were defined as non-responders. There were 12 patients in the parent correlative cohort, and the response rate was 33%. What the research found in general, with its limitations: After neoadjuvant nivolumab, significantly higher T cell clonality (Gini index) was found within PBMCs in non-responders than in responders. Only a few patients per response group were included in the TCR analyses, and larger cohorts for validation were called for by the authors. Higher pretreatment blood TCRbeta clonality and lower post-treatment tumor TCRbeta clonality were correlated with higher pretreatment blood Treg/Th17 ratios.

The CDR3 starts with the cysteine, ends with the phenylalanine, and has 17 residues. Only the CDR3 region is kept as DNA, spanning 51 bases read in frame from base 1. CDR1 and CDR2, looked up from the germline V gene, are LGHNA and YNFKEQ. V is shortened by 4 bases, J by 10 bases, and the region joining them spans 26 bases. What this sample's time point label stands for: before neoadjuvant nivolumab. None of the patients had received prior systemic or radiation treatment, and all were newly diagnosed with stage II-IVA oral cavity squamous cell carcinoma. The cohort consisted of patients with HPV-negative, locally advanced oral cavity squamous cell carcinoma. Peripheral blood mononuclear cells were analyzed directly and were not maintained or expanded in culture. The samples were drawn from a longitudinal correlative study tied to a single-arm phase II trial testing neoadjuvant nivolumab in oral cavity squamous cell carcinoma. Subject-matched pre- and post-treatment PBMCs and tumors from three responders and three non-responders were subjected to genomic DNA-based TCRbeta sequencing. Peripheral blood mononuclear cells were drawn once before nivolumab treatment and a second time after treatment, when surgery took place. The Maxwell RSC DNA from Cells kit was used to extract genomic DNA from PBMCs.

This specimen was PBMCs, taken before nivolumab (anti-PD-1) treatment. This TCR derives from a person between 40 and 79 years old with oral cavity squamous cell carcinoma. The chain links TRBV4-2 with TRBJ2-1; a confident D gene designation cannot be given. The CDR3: CASSLFLGDLLVWEQFF. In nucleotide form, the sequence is TGTGCCAGCAGCCTCTTCCTGGGCGACCTACTGGTCTGGGAGCAGTTCTTC.